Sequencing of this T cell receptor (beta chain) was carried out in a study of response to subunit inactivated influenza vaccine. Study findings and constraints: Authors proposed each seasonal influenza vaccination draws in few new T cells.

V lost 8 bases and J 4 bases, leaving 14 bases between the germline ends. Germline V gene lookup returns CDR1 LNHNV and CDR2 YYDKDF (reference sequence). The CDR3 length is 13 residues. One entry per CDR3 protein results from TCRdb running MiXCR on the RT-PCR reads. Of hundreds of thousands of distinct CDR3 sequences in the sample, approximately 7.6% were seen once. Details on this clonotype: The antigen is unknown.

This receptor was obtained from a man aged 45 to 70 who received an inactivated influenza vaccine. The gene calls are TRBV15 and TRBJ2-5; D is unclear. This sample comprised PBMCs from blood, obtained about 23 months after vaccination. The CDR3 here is CATRPGHRETQYF. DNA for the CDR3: TGTGCCACCCGCCCCGGGCACCGAGAGACCCAGTACTTC.